One and the same sample provided the 3 T cell receptor beta chains below, sequenced in a study of graft-versus-host responses after intestinal transplantation. Some clones are missing from TCRdb's copy, which holds only in-frame ones; the method was immunoSEQ multiplex PCR. The sample yields tens of thousands of clones, roughly 89% seen once. Here the sequenced sample was bone marrow, taken 734 days after intestinal transplantation. These receptors originate from a human patient who received an intestinal transplant, so some T cells may come from the graft donor.

Note on this clone: Sequence at one end of the junction differs from germline and may be a read error. The V gene is TRBV6-5, the J gene TRBJ1-1, with a possible D match to TRBD1 (5 bases). CDR1 and CDR2 from the germline V gene are MNHEY and SVGAGI. The CDR3 spans 15 residues. CDR3 coding DNA: TGTGCCGGCAGTTACGAAGACAGTGCCTACACTGAAGCTTTCTTT. Encoded protein: CAGSYEDSAYTEAFF.

This chain links TRBV5-4 with TRBJ2-4, with unresolved D. This CDR3 region has 14 residues. Trimming took 4 bases from V and 0 from J, leaving 8 bases between them. The germline V gene has CDR1 SGHNT and CDR2 YYREEE (reference sequence). CDR3 sequence reads: CASSAELAKNIQYF. For the CDR3, the DNA is TGTGCCAGCAGCGCGGAATTAGCCAAAAACATTCAGTACTTC.

This clone was seen just once. CDR3 protein: CASSQGSGASGAFF. DNA for the CDR3: TGCGCCAGCAGCCAAGGATCAGGGGCAAGCGGAGCTTTCTTT. The chain uses TRBV4-1 and TRBJ1-1, with a possible D match to TRBD1 (6 bases). This CDR3 is built from 14 residues. Germline V gene lookup returns CDR1 MGHRA and CDR2 YSYEKL. Trimming shortened V by 1 base and J by 10 bases, and 16 bases separated the two germline ends.